This is a list of T cell receptor beta chains from one sample in a study of cytomegalovirus exposure and HLA in healthy donors. Profiled with immunoSEQ multiplex PCR; TCRdb holds only in-frame clones, not every one. The sample lists about 140,000 clones, approximately 72% occurring once. Material for sequencing was PBMCs. The receptors were gathered from a woman aged 55-75 years in good health and CMV-seronegative. CDR3s include the opening cysteine and the closing phenylalanine or tryptophan. Each record gives: clone size, D gene, J gene, V gene, CDR3 DNA, CDR3 protein. The D gene is left open where the match is weak. Clone size is shown for a subset of rows, as once, few, many or a class of expanded clone.

abundance: .; d_gene: .; j_gene: TRBJ2-1; v_gene: TRBV5-1; CDR3nt: TGCGCCAGCAGCCAATCGAGTGAGCAGTTCTTC; CDR3aa: CASSQSSEQFF
abundance: .; d_gene: .; j_gene: TRBJ2-7; v_gene: TRBV11-2; CDR3nt: TGTGCCAGCAGCTCGAGCTCCTACGAGCAGTACTTC; CDR3aa: CASSSSSYEQYF
abundance: .; d_gene: TRBD1; j_gene: TRBJ2-2; v_gene: TRBV18; CDR3nt: TGTGCCAGCTCACCGACAGGGGGCTTGGCCGGGGAGCTGTTTTTT; CDR3aa: CASSPTGGLAGELFF
abundance: .; d_gene: .; j_gene: TRBJ1-4; v_gene: TRBV7-2; CDR3nt: TGTGCCAGCAGCCCCCCAGGGGCAGGAACTAATGAAAAACTGTTTTTT; CDR3aa: CASSPPGAGTNEKLFF
abundance: .; d_gene: .; j_gene: TRBJ2-7; v_gene: TRBV5-3; CDR3nt: TGTGCCAGAAGCTTGAGATTACGGGGGTTCGAGCAGTACTTC; CDR3aa: CARSLRLRGFEQYF
abundance: .; d_gene: TRBD1; j_gene: TRBJ2-7; v_gene: TRBV6-5; CDR3nt: TGTGCCAGCAGAAGACAGGGGTCTTACGGCGAGCAGTACTTC; CDR3aa: CASRRQGSYGEQYF
abundance: .; d_gene: TRBD1; j_gene: TRBJ1-1; v_gene: TRBV13; CDR3nt: TGTGCCAGCACCCTAGCGAAGGGGGCTAACACTGAAGCTTTCTTT; CDR3aa: CASTLAKGANTEAFF
abundance: .; d_gene: .; j_gene: TRBJ1-5; v_gene: TRBV7-2; CDR3nt: TGTGCCAGCAGCCTAACGCAGGGGTGGGATCAGCCCCAGCATTTT; CDR3aa: CASSLTQGWDQPQHF
abundance: .; d_gene: TRBD1; j_gene: TRBJ2-5; v_gene: TRBV9; CDR3nt: TGTGCCAGCAGCCCAGGGGGCGCGGAGACCCAGTACTTC; CDR3aa: CASSPGGAETQYF
abundance: .; d_gene: .; j_gene: TRBJ2-1; v_gene: TRBV28; CDR3nt: TGTGCCAGTTCGGACTACCGGGGTGAGCAGTTCTTC; CDR3aa: CASSDYRGEQFF
abundance: .; d_gene: TRBD2; j_gene: TRBJ2-1; v_gene: TRBV5-1; CDR3nt: TGCGCCAGCAGCCGAGCGGGAGTCTCCTACAATGAGCAGTTCTTC; CDR3aa: CASSRAGVSYNEQFF
abundance: .; d_gene: .; j_gene: TRBJ2-1; v_gene: TRBV7-9; CDR3nt: TGTTCCAGCAGCCCCAGGGTATCCTACAATGAGCAGTTCTTC; CDR3aa: CSSSPRVSYNEQFF
abundance: .; d_gene: .; j_gene: TRBJ2-2; v_gene: TRBV6-5; CDR3nt: TGTGCCAGCAGATCCCAGGGATTGAACACCGGGGAGCTGTTTTTT; CDR3aa: CASRSQGLNTGELFF
abundance: .; d_gene: TRBD1; j_gene: TRBJ1-5; v_gene: TRBV18; CDR3nt: TGTGCCAGCTCACCTAAACGACAGGGGTCCAATCAGCCCCAGCATTTT; CDR3aa: CASSPKRQGSNQPQHF
abundance: .; d_gene: TRBD2; j_gene: TRBJ2-2; v_gene: TRBV5-5; CDR3nt: TGTGCCAGCAGCTTATCCGGGGGGGCCGTCGGGGAGCTGTTTTTT; CDR3aa: CASSLSGGAVGELFF
abundance: .; d_gene: .; j_gene: TRBJ1-2; v_gene: TRBV6-5; CDR3nt: TGTGCCAGCAGAGAGTCCCTCCTAGGTCTCTATGGCTACACCTTC; CDR3aa: CASRESLLGLYGYTF
abundance: .; d_gene: TRBD1; j_gene: TRBJ2-2; v_gene: TRBV15; CDR3nt: TGTGCCACCAGCAGAGGGGGACAGGGTTTAACTGGGGAGCTGTTTTTT; CDR3aa: CATSRGGQGLTGELFF
abundance: .; d_gene: .; j_gene: TRBJ1-3; v_gene: TRBV5-6; CDR3nt: TGTGCCAGCAGCTTTCGTCGAAACACCATATATTTT; CDR3aa: CASSFRRNTIYF
abundance: .; d_gene: TRBD1; j_gene: TRBJ2-4; v_gene: TRBV7-2; CDR3nt: TGTGCCAGCAGCTTAGTGGGGATCCGGGACAGCCAAAACATTCAGTACTTC; CDR3aa: CASSLVGIRDSQNIQYF
abundance: .; d_gene: .; j_gene: TRBJ1-5; v_gene: TRBV28; CDR3nt: TGTGCCAGCAGTTTATATCGGGGTCGGAATCAGCCCCAGCATTTT; CDR3aa: CASSLYRGRNQPQHF
abundance: .; d_gene: .; j_gene: TRBJ2-7; v_gene: TRBV4-3; CDR3nt: TGCGCCAGCAGCCGCCAGGCGGGGTACGAGCAGTACTTC; CDR3aa: CASSRQAGYEQYF
abundance: once; d_gene: TRBD2; j_gene: TRBJ2-2; v_gene: TRBV10-3; CDR3nt: TGTGCCATCAGTGAGTCGAATAGGACTAGCAGGAACACCGGGGAGCTGTTTTTT; CDR3aa: CAISESNRTSRNTGELFF
abundance: .; d_gene: TRBD1; j_gene: TRBJ1-2; v_gene: TRBV29-1; CDR3nt: TGCAGCGTGGACAATACAGGGGGCGAAGGGGGCTACACCTTC; CDR3aa: CSVDNTGGEGGYTF
abundance: .; d_gene: .; j_gene: TRBJ2-3; v_gene: TRBV5-4; CDR3nt: TGTGCCAGCAGCCCCCGTTCGGGCACAGATACGCAGTATTTT; CDR3aa: CASSPRSGTDTQYF
abundance: .; d_gene: .; j_gene: TRBJ2-3; v_gene: TRBV7-9; CDR3nt: TGTGCCAGCAGCTTAGGACTGTCCCCCCCCGATACGCAGTATTTT; CDR3aa: CASSLGLSPPDTQYF
abundance: few; d_gene: TRBD2; j_gene: TRBJ2-3; v_gene: TRBV27; CDR3nt: TGTGCCAGCAGTTTCCCAATACTAGCGGGTGGGGATACGCAGTATTTT; CDR3aa: CASSFPILAGGDTQYF